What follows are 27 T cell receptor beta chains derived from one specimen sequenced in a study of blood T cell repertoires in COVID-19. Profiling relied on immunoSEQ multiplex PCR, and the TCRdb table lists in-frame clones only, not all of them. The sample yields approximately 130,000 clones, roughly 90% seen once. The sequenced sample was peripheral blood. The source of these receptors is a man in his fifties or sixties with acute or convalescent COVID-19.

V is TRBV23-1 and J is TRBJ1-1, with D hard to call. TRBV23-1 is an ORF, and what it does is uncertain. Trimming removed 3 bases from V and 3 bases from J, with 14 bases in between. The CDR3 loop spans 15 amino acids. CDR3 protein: CASSHTSREHTEAFF. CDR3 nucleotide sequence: TGCGCCAGCAGTCATACATCCCGGGAGCACACTGAAGCTTTCTTT.

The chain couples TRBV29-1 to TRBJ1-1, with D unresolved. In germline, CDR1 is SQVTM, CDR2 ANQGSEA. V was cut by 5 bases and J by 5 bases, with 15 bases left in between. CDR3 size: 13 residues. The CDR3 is CSVREVYETEAFF. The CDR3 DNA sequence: TGCAGCGTTCGAGAGGTTTACGAGACTGAAGCTTTCTTT.

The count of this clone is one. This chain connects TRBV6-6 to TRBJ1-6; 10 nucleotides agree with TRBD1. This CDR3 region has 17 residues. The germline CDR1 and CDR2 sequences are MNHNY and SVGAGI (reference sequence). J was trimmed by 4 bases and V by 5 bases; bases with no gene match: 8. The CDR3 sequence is CASSPGQGLSYNSPLHF. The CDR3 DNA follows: TGTGCCAGCAGTCCGGGACAGGGGCTCTCTTATAATTCACCCCTCCACTTT.

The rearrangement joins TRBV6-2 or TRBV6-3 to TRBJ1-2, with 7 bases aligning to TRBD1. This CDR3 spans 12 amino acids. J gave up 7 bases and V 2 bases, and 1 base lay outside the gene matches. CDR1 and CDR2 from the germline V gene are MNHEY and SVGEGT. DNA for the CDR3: TGTGCCAGCAGTTACGGACAGGTTGGCTACACCTTC. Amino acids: CASSYGQVGYTF.

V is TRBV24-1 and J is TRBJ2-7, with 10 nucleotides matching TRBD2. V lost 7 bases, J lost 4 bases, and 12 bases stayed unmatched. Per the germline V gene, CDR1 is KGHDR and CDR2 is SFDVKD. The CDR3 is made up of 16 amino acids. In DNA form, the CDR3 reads TGTGCCACCAGCGTGGCCGGGACTAGCGTCGGGTACGAGCAGTACTTC. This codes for CATSVAGTSVGYEQYF.

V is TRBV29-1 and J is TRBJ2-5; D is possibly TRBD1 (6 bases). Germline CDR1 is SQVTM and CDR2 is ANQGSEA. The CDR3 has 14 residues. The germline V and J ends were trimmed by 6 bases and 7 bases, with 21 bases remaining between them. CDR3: CSVRQVQDYGTQYF. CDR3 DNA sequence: TGCAGCGTGCGACAGGTCCAGGATTATGGGACCCAGTACTTC.

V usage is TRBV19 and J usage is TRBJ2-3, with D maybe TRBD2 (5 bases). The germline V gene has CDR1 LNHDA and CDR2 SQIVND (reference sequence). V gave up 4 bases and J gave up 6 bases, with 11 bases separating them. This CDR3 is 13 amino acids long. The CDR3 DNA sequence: TGTGCCAGTAGTACTCGGGGATTGGATACGCAGTATTTT. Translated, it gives CASSTRGLDTQYF.

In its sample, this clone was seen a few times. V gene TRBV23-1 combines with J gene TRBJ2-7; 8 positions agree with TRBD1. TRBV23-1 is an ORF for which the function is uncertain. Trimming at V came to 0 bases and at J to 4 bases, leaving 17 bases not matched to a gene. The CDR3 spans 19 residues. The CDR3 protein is CASSQSPDRDRKDLYEQYF. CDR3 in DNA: TGCGCCAGCAGTCAATCACCGGACCGGGACAGGAAAGATCTTTACGAGCAGTACTTC.

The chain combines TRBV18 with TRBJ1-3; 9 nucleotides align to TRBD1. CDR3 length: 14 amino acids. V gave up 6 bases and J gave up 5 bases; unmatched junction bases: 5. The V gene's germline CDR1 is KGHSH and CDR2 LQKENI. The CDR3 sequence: CASSPDRGRNTIYF. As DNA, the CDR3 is TGTGCCAGCTCGCCGGACAGGGGAAGAAACACCATATATTTT.

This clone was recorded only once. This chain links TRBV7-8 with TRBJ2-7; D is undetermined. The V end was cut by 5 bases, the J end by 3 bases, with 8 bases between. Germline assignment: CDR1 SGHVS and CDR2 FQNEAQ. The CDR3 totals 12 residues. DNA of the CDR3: TGTGCCAGCAGCAACTATGGCTACGAGCAGTACTTC. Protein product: CASSNYGYEQYF.

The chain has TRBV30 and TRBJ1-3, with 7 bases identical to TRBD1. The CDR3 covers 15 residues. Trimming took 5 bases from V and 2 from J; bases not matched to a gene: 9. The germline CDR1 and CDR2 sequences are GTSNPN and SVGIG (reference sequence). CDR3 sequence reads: CAWETQGTAGNTIYF. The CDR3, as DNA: TGTGCCTGGGAGACTCAGGGGACAGCTGGAAACACCATATATTTT.

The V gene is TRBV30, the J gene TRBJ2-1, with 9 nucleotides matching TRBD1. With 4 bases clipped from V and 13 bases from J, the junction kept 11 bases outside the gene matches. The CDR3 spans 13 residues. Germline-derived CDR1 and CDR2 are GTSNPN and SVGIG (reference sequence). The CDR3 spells CAWKTTADRGQFF. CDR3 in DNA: TGTGCCTGGAAGACGACAGCGGACAGGGGACAGTTCTTC.

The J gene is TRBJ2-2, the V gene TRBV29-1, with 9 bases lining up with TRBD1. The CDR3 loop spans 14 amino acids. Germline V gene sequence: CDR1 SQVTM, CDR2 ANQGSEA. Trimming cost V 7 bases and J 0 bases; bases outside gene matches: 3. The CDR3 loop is CSGRTGANTGELFF. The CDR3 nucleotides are TGCAGCGGAAGGACAGGGGCGAACACCGGGGAGCTGTTTTTT.

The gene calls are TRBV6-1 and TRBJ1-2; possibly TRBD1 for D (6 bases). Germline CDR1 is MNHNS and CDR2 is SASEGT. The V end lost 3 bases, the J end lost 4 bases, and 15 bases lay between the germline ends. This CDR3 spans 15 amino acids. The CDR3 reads CASSESRGYPYGYTF. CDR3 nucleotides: TGTGCCAGCAGTGAGTCCAGGGGTTACCCCTATGGCTACACCTTC.

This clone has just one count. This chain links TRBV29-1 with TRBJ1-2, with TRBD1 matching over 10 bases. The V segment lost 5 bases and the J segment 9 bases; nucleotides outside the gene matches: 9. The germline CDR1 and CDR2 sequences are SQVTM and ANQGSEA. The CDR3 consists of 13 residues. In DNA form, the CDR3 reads TGCAGCGTTTCGACGACAGGGGGCGGAAGCTACACCTTC. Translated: CSVSTTGGGSYTF. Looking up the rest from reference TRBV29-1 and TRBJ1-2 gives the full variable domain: SAVISQKPSRDICQRGTSLTIQCQVDSQVTMMFWYRQQPGQSLTLIATANQGSEATYESGFVIDKFPISRPNLTFSTLTVSNMSPEDSSIYLCSVSTTGGGSYTFGSGTRLTVV.

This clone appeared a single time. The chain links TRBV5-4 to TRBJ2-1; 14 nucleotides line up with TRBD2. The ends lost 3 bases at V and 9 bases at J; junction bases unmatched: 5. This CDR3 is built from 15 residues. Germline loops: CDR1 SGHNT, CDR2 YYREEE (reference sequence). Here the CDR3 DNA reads TGTGCCAGCAGCTGGGGACTAGCGGGAGTTCGTGAGCAGTTCTTC. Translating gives CASSWGLAGVREQFF.

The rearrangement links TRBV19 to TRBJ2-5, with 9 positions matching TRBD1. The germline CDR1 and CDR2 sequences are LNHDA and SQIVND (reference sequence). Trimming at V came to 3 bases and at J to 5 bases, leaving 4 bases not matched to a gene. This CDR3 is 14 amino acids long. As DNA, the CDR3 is TGTGCCAGTAGTATGGCACAGGGGGCTGAGACCCAGTACTTC. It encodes CASSMAQGAETQYF. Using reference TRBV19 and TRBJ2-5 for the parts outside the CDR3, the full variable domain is DGGITQSPKYLFRKEGQNVTLSCEQNLNHDAMYWYRQDPGQGLRLIYYSQIVNDFQKGDIAEGYSVSREKKESFPLTVTSAQKNPTAFYLCASSMAQGAETQYFGPGTRLLVL.

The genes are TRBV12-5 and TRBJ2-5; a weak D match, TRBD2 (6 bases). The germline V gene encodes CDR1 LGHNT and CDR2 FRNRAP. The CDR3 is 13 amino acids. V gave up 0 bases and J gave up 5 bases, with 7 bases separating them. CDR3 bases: TGTGCTAGTGGTTTGGTTGGGACTGAGACCCAGTACTTC. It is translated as CASGLVGTETQYF.

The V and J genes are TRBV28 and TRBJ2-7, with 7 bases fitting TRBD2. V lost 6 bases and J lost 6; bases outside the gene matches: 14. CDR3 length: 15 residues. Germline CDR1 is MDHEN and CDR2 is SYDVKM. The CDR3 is CASRRMGGPPGEQYF. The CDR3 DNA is TGTGCCAGCAGGCGAATGGGAGGGCCTCCAGGCGAGCAGTACTTC.

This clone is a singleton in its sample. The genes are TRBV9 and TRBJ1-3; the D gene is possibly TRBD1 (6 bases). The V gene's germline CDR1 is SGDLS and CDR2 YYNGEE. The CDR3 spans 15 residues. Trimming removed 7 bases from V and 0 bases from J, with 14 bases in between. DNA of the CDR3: TGTGCCAGCTCGGGGGGGGCGAGCTCTGGAAACACCATATATTTT. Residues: CASSGGASSGNTIYF. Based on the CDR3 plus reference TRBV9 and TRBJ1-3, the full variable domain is DSGVTQTPKHLITATGQRVTLRCSPRSGDLSVYWYQQSLDQGLQFLIQYYNGEERAKGNILERFSAQQFPDLHSELNLSSLELGDSALYFCASSGGASSGNTIYFGEGSWLTVV.

CDR3 DNA sequence: TGTGCCAGCAGCCTGCTAGCTGCGGGAGACAAGCAGTTCTTC. Translated: CASSLLAAGDKQFF. The V gene is TRBV7-9, the J gene TRBJ2-1; 7 bases align to TRBD2. Losses at the gene ends were 5 bases for V and 11 bases for J; bases not matched to a gene: 12. This CDR3 spans 14 amino acids. The germline gives CDR1 SEHNR, CDR2 FQNEAQ (reference sequence).

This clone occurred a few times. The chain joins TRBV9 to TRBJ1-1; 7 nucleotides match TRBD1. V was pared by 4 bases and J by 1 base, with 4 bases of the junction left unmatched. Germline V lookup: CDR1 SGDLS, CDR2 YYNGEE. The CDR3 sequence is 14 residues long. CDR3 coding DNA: TGTGCCAGCAGCACCTGGACAGGGAACACTGAAGCTTTCTTT. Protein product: CASSTWTGNTEAFF.

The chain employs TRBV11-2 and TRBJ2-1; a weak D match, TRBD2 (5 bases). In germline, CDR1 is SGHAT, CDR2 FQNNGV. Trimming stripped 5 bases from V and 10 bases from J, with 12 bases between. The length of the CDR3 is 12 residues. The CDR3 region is CASSPRPSEQFF. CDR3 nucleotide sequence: TGTGCCAGCAGCCCGCGTCCTAGCGAGCAGTTCTTC.

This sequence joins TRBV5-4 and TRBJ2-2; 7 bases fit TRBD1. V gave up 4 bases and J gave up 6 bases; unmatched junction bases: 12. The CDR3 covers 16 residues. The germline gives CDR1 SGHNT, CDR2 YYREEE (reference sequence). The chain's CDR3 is CASSVDWDSRSGELFF. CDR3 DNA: TGTGCCAGCAGCGTCGACTGGGACAGTCGGTCCGGGGAGCTGTTTTTT.

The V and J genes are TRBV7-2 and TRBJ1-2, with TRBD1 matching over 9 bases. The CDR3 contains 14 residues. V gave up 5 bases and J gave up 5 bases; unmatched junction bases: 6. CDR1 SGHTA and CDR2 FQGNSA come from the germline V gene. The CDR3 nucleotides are TGTGCCAGCAGCCGGGACAGGGAGAGGTATGGCTACACCTTC. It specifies CASSRDRERYGYTF.

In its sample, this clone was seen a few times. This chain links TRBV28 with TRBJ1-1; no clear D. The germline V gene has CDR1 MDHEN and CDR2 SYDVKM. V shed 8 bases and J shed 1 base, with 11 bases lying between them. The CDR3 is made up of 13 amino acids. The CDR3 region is CASSLNRNTEAFF. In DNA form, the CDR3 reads TGTGCCAGCTCCCTTAACAGGAACACTGAAGCTTTCTTT.

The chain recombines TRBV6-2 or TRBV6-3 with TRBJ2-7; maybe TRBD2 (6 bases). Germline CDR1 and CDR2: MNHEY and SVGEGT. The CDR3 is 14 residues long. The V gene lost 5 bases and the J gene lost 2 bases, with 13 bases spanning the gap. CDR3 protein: CASSTRTGAYEQYF. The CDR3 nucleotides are TGTGCCAGCAGTACCCGGACGGGAGCCTACGAGCAGTACTTC.